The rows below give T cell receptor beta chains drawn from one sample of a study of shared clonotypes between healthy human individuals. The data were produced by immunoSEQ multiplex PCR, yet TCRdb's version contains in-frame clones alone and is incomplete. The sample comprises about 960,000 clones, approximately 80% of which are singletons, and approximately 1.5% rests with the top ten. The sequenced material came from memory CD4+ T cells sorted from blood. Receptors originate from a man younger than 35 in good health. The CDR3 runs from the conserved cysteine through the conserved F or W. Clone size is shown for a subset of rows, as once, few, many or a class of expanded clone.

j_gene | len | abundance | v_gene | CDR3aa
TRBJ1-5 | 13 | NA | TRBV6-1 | CASSGLLNQPQHF
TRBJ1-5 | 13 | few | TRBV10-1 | CASSADRGQPQHF
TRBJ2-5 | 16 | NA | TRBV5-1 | CASSPAGTGYGETQYF
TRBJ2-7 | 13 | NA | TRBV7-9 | CASSRTGLYEQYF
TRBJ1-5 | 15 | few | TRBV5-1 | CASSLTGTGIQPQHF
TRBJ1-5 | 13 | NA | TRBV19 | CAGGRDSVEPQHF
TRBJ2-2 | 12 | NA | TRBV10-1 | CASTGNTGELFF
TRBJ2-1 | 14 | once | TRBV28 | CASSLGASNNEQFF
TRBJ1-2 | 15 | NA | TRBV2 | CASSEQGQSNYGYTF
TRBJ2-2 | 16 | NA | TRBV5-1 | CASSLATSGRTGELFF
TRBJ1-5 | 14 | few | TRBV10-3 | CAISELQGNQPQHF
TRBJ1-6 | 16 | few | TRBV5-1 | CASSLAPTGLNSPLHF
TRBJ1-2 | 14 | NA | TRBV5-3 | CASSLAMDNYGYTF
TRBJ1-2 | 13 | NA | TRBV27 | CASSLNRGHGYTF
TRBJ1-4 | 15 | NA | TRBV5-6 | CASSLVGEGNEKLFF
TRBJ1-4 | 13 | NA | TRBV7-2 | CASSHEGGEKLFF
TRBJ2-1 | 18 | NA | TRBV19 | CASSIGSGGDVGYNEQFF
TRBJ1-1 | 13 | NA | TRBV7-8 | CASSVTGNTEAFF
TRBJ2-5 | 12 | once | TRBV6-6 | CASSYSGKTQYF
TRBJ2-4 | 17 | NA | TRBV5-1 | CASSLGAGGLAKNIQYF
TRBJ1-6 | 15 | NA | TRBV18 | CASSPGVSYNSPLHF
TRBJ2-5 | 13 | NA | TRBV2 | CASLNSLQETQYF
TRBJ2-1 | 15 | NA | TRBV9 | CASSVGQPIYNEQFF
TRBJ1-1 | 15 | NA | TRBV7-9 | CASSLSGSLNTEAFF
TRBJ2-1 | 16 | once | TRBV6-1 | CASSEGLLAGVNEQFF
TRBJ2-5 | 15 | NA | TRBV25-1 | CASSEGNRHGETQYF
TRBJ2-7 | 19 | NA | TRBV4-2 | CASSQDLPGLAGPFYEQYF
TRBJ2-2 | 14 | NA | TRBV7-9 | CASSSSSDTGELFF
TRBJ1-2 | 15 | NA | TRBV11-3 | CASSSSGPLARGYTF
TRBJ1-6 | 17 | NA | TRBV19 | CASSIRVRQTNNSPLHF
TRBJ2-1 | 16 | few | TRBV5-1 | CASSLAGQHSLNEQFF
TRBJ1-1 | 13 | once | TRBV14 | CASSLSGNTEAFF
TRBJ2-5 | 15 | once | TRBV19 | CASSGGGSYQETQYF
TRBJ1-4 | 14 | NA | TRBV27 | CASSFWGANEKLFF
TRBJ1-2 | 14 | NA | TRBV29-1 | CSVGTGELNYGYTF
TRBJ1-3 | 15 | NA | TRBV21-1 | CASSRSGGRWDTIYF
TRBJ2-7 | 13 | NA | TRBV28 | CASSRTGENEQYF
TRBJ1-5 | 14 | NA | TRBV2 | CASTRDRVAQPQHF
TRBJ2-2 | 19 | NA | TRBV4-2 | CASSQESGFAGPGAGELFF
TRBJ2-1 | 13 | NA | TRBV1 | CTSSQDRGGEQFF
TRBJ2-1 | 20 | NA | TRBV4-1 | CASSQSGSLAGGSRGDEQFF
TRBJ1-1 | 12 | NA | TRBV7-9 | CASSRTVPEAFF
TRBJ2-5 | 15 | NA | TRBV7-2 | CASSLMAAGGETQYF
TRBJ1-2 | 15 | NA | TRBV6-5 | CASSYGRGYDYGYTF
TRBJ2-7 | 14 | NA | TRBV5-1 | CASKARDLSYEQYF
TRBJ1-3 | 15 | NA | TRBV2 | CASSVDRVSGNTIYF
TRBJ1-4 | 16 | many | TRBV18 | CASSSARASTNEKLFF
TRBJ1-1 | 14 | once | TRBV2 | CASSDTGEDTEAFF
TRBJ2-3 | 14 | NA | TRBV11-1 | CASSPPPDSDTQYF
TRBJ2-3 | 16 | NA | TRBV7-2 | CASSLVAGGLSNTQYF
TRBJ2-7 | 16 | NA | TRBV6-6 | CAAQLGRDRGSYEQYF
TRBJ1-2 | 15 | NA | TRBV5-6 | CASSRMDRDGYGYTF
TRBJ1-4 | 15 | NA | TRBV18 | CASSPKGRVNEKLFF
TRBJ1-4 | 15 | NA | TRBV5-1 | CASSLRGTGSEKLFF